These T cell receptor beta chains were read from a single sample in a study of T cell responses to AZD1222 COVID-19 vaccine. Only in-frame clones appear in the TCRdb table, and some are missing; sequencing was by immunoSEQ multiplex PCR. There are under 70,000 clones in the sample; around four fifths occur only once, and around 20% lies in the top ten. Sequences were derived from peripheral blood, sampled on day 0 of AZD1222 vaccination. These receptors all stem from an adult in good health. Each CDR3 is given with its conserved first and last residue. A D gene is named only where the DNA matches it firmly. The size of a clone is reported for some rows only, either as once, few or many, or as a class for expanded clones.

clone size	V gene	J gene	D gene	CDR3 protein	CDR3 DNA
-	TRBV14	TRBJ1-2	-	CASSQDMGFQYGYTF	TGTGCCAGCAGCCAAGATATGGGGTTTCAATATGGCTACACCTTC
-	TRBV15	TRBJ2-1	TRBD2	CATSREPGTSGRIVQFF	TGTGCCACCAGCAGAGAACCCGGGACTAGCGGGAGAATTGTGCAGTTCTTC
-	TRBV5-1	TRBJ1-1	-	CASSLGATMNTEAFF	TGCGCCAGCAGCTTGGGGGCAACCATGAACACTGAAGCTTTCTTT
-	TRBV27	TRBJ1-6	-	CASTLGENNSPLHF	TGTGCCAGCACGCTCGGGGAAAATAATTCACCCCTCCACTTT
few	TRBV9	TRBJ2-1	-	CASSVESGNNEQFF	TGTGCCAGCAGCGTAGAGTCGGGGAACAATGAGCAGTTCTTC
-	TRBV7-2	TRBJ1-3	-	CASSQGWDPRAGNTIYF	TGTGCCAGCAGCCAGGGGTGGGACCCGAGGGCTGGAAACACCATATATTTT
-	TRBV24-1	TRBJ2-3	-	CATHDGTKNTDTQYF	TGTGCCACCCATGACGGGACCAAAAACACAGATACGCAGTATTTT
-	TRBV5-8	TRBJ2-7	TRBD1	CASRPGTVKEQYF	TGTGCCAGCAGACCCGGGACAGTGAAGGAGCAGTACTTC
-	TRBV10-2	TRBJ2-7	-	CASSESLGSYEQYF	TGCGCCAGCAGTGAGTCACTGGGAAGTTACGAGCAGTACTTC
-	TRBV27	TRBJ1-5	-	CASSFASNQPQHF	TGTGCCAGCAGTTTTGCTAGCAATCAGCCCCAGCATTTT
once	TRBV7-6	TRBJ1-5	-	CASSLENRVGQPQHF	TGTGCCAGCAGCTTAGAGAACAGGGTGGGGCAGCCCCAGCATTTT
-	TRBV20-1	TRBJ1-5	-	CSASLAGISNQPQHF	TGCAGTGCTAGTCTGGCAGGGATTAGCAATCAGCCCCAGCATTTT
-	TRBV25-1	TRBJ1-1	-	CASSDLSGPTEAFF	TGTGCCAGCAGTGATCTGTCGGGGCCGACTGAAGCTTTCTTT
-	TRBV20-1	TRBJ1-4	-	CSASSMDLNEKLFF	TGCAGTGCTAGTTCCATGGACCTCAATGAAAAACTGTTTTTT
-	TRBV3-1/TRBV3-2	TRBJ1-2	-	CASSPSNYGYTF	TGTGCCAGCAGCCCCAGTAACTATGGCTACACCTTC
-	TRBV28	TRBJ2-7	TRBD1	CASSYSVRGIYEQYF	TGTGCCAGCAGCTACTCGGTCAGGGGGATCTACGAGCAGTACTTC
-	TRBV20-1	TRBJ2-7	TRBD1	CSASDRGYEQYF	TGCAGTGCTAGTGACAGGGGCTACGAGCAGTACTTC
-	TRBV18	TRBJ1-1	-	CASSPGKNTEAFF	TGTGCCAGCTCACCAGGAAAGAACACTGAAGCTTTCTTT
-	TRBV6-5	TRBJ1-2	-	CASSAGTYGYTF	TGTGCCAGCAGCGCCGGGACCTATGGCTACACCTTC
once	TRBV28	TRBJ2-1	TRBD2	CASSLAGAGGRGEQFF	TGTGCCAGCAGCCTTGCGGGGGCGGGAGGACGCGGTGAGCAGTTCTTC
once	TRBV11-3	TRBJ1-1	-	CASSAGTANTEAFF	TGTGCCAGCAGCGCCGGGACCGCCAACACTGAAGCTTTCTTT
-	TRBV5-5	TRBJ1-2	-	CASSLGTDYGYTF	TGTGCCAGCAGCTTGGGGACAGACTATGGCTACACCTTC
-	TRBV7-9	TRBJ2-5	-	CASSLKEFGETQYF	TGTGCCAGCAGCTTAAAAGAGTTCGGAGAGACCCAGTACTTC
-	TRBV9	TRBJ2-3	-	CASSVGSVSTDTQYF	TGTGCCAGCAGCGTAGGTAGCGTTAGCACAGATACGCAGTATTTT
-	TRBV16	TRBJ1-3	-	CASSRPEPNTIYF	TGTGCCAGCAGCCGCCCGGAACCAAACACCATATATTTT
-	TRBV6-5	TRBJ2-1	-	CASSQRVAFF	TGTGCCAGCAGTCAAAGAGTCGCGTTCTTC
-	TRBV11-2	TRBJ2-1	-	CASRLSPGEQFF	TGTGCCAGCAGGCTATCCCCGGGGGAGCAGTTCTTC
-	TRBV19	TRBJ1-1	-	CASPGYTEAFF	TGTGCCAGCCCGGGTTACACTGAAGCTTTCTTT
-	TRBV4-1	TRBJ1-1	-	CASSQTGGMGGTEAFF	TGCGCCAGCAGCCAAACGGGGGGAATGGGAGGGACTGAAGCTTTCTTT
-	TRBV12-3/TRBV12-4	TRBJ1-4	-	CASSFIEKLFF	TGTGCCAGCAGTTTTATAGAAAAACTGTTTTTT
-	TRBV29-1	TRBJ2-6	-	CSVARSGANVLTF	TGCAGCGTTGCCCGCTCTGGGGCCAACGTCCTGACTTTC
-	TRBV25-1	TRBJ1-4	TRBD1	CASSGTGGVEKLFF	TGTGCCAGCAGTGGCACAGGGGGCGTAGAAAAACTGTTTTTT
-	TRBV6-6	TRBJ2-1	TRBD2	CASSYGGVSYNEQFF	TGTGCCAGCAGTTACGGGGGGGTATCCTACAATGAGCAGTTCTTC
-	TRBV19	TRBJ1-1	-	CASSMGIRAEAFF	TGTGCCAGTAGTATGGGTATTAGGGCTGAAGCTTTCTTT